This TCR beta chain was identified in a study of identifying expanded T cells in peripheral blood. Using immunoSEQ multiplex PCR, the repertoire was profiled, and TCRdb retains in-frame clones only, with some absent. This sample yields 70,000 to 95,000 clones, of which 85% to 90% are seen a single time; about 3.9% belongs to the top ten. The sample was blood. The TCR sequence derives from a person aged 18-70 years in good health.

CDR3 in amino acids: CASRRDSGLGTEAFF. CDR3 nucleotide sequence: TGTGCCAGCAGGAGAGACTCAGGGTTGGGGACTGAAGCTTTCTTT. The chain combines TRBV6-1 with TRBJ1-1; weak D call: TRBD1 (5 bases). CDR1 and CDR2 from the germline V gene are MNHNS and SASEGT. Trimming shortened V by 6 bases and J by 5 bases, and 19 bases separated the two germline ends. This CDR3 has 15 residues.